This T cell receptor (beta chain) was sequenced during a study of T cells in localized non-small cell lung cancer. Libraries were prepared by immunoSEQ multiplex PCR; TCRdb keeps only in-frame clonotypes and omits some of them. The sample holds about 74,000 clones; 70% to 85% are singletons and the top ten take 1.3%. There are 18 residues in the CDR3. CDR1 and CDR2 from the germline V gene are SGDLS and YYNGEE. The junction had 8 bases not matched to a gene; V was cut back by 0 bases and J by 3 bases. This rearrangement joins TRBV9 to TRBJ2-1; 11 bases fit TRBD2. The sequence was collected from a female donor at least 60 years old with stage I lung adenocarcinoma. Material: peripheral blood, obtained before any cancer treatment. In DNA form, the CDR3 reads TGTGCCAGCAGCGTAGGTGGGACTAGCGGAACTTACTACAATGAGCAGTTCTTC. Encoded protein: CASSVGGTSGTYYNEQFF. Using reference TRBV9 and TRBJ2-1 for the parts outside the CDR3, the full variable domain is DSGVTQTPKHLITATGQRVTLRCSPRSGDLSVYWYQQSLDQGLQFLIQYYNGEERAKGNILERFSAQQFPDLHSELNLSSLELGDSALYFCASSVGGTSGTYYNEQFFGPGTRLTVL.